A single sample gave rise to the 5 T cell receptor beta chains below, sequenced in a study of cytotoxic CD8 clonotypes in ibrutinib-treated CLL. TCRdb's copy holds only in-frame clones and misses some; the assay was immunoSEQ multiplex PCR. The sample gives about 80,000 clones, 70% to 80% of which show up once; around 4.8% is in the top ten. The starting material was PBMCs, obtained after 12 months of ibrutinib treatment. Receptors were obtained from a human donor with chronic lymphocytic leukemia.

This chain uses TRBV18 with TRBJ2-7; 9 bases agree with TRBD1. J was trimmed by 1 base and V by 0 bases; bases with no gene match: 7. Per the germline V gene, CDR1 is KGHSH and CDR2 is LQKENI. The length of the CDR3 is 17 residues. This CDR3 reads CASSPPGTGSVSYEQYF. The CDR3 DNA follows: TGTGCCAGCTCACCACCCGGGACAGGGTCCGTGTCCTACGAGCAGTACTTC.

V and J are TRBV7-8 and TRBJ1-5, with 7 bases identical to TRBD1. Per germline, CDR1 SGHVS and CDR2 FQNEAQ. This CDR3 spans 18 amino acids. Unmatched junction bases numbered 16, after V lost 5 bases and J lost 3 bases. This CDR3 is CASSLLIRDSALNQPQHF. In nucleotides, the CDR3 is TGTGCCAGCAGCCTCCTCATCCGGGACAGCGCTCTCAATCAGCCCCAGCATTTT.

CDR3 sequence (DNA): TGTGCCAGCAGCCCAAGGACTAGCGGGGGCCCCTGGGGGGAGACCCAGTACTTC. Translated: CASSPRTSGGPWGETQYF. The V gene is TRBV5-5, the J gene TRBJ2-5; 13 positions agree with TRBD2. The junction had 14 bases not matched to a gene; V was cut back by 4 bases and J by 5 bases. The germline CDR1 and CDR2 sequences are SGHKS and YYEKEE (reference sequence). This CDR3 contains 18 residues.

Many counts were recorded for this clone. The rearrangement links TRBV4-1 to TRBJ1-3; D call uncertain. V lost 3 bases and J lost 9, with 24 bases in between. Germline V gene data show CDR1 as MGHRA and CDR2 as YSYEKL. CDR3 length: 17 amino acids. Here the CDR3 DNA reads TGCGCCAGCAGCCAGCTGGGCAGCGCCTCCCCCGCGGGCACCATATATTTT. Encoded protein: CASSQLGSASPAGTIYF.

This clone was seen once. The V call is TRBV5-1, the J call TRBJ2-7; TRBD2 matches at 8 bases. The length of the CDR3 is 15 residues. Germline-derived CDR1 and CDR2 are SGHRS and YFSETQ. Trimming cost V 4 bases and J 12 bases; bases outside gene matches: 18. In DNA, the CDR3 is TGCGCCAGCAGCCCCATTGGTGCGGGAGGCCCCCCGGGGTACTTC. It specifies CASSPIGAGGPPGYF.